The rows below give T cell receptor beta chains drawn from one sample of a study of blood T cells in healthy people across ages. Using its own MiXCR run on the 5' RACE reads, TCRdb lists one record per CDR3 protein. The sample lists 580,000 or so distinct CDR3 sequences, around 48% seen once, with around 23% in the top ten. Sequenced input: blood. The source is a man older than 75 in good health. Each CDR3 is given with its conserved first and last residue. The order of the fields is V gene, clone size, J gene, D gene, CDR3 DNA, CDR3 protein. D genes are given only for firm matches. Expanded clones get a size class; other rows say once, few or many, or leave the size out.

v_gene: TRBV15
abundance: once
j_gene: TRBJ2-1
d_gene: NA
CDR3nt: TGTGCCACCAGCAGGGAAGCGGTCTACAATGAGCAGTTCTTC
CDR3aa: CATSREAVYNEQFF

v_gene: TRBV7-3
abundance: once
j_gene: TRBJ2-2
d_gene: NA
CDR3nt: TGTGCCAGCAGCTTAACGAACAAAGGGAACACCGGGGAGCTGTTTTTT
CDR3aa: CASSLTNKGNTGELFF

v_gene: TRBV7-2
abundance: few
j_gene: TRBJ2-1
d_gene: NA
CDR3nt: TGTGCCAGCAGCCGAGGTGTGGGGATCTCCTACAATGAGCAGTTCTTC
CDR3aa: CASSRGVGISYNEQFF

v_gene: TRBV5-6
abundance: NA
j_gene: TRBJ2-3
d_gene: NA
CDR3nt: TGTGCCAGCAGTAGGCCGGGGGCCCCCACAGATACGCAGTATTTT
CDR3aa: CASSRPGAPTDTQYF

v_gene: TRBV7-9
abundance: NA
j_gene: TRBJ2-1
d_gene: TRBD2
CDR3nt: TGTGCCAGCAGGTCCGCGGGCGGGGGCTACAATGAGCAGTTCTTC
CDR3aa: CASRSAGGGYNEQFF

v_gene: TRBV6-4
abundance: once
j_gene: TRBJ2-1
d_gene: NA
CDR3nt: TGTGCCAGCAGGGATGAGCAGTTCTTC
CDR3aa: CASRDEQFF

v_gene: TRBV7-3
abundance: NA
j_gene: TRBJ2-5
d_gene: TRBD2
CDR3nt: TGTGCCAGCAGCTCCGGAGCGGGGTGGGGTAATGAGCAGTACTTC
CDR3aa: CASSSGAGWGNEQYF

v_gene: TRBV4-3
abundance: NA
j_gene: TRBJ1-5
d_gene: NA
CDR3nt: TGCGCCAGCAGCCAAGAGGCTCTTAGCAATCAGCCCCAGCATTTT
CDR3aa: CASSQEALSNQPQHF

v_gene: TRBV7-9
abundance: NA
j_gene: TRBJ2-3
d_gene: NA
CDR3nt: TGTGCCAGCAGAGCCTCCAGGCTGAGAACAGATACGCAGTATTTT
CDR3aa: CASRASRLRTDTQYF

v_gene: TRBV20-1
abundance: NA
j_gene: TRBJ1-1
d_gene: TRBD1
CDR3nt: TGCAGTGCCCCGGGACAGATGAACATTGAAGCTTTCTTT
CDR3aa: CSAPGQMNIEAFF

v_gene: TRBV7-2
abundance: NA
j_gene: TRBJ2-3
d_gene: NA
CDR3nt: TGTGCCAGCAGCTTAGCGGTGCTAGCGAGCACAGATACGCAGTATTTT
CDR3aa: CASSLAVLASTDTQYF

v_gene: TRBV12-3/TRBV12-4
abundance: once
j_gene: TRBJ2-5
d_gene: TRBD2
CDR3nt: TGTGCCAGCAGCCTAAGCGGGGGGGAGATCCAGTACTTC
CDR3aa: CASSLSGGEIQYF

v_gene: TRBV5-1
abundance: NA
j_gene: TRBJ2-3
d_gene: NA
CDR3nt: TGCGCCAGCATCGGGGTAGGGCCCACAGATACGCAGTATTTT
CDR3aa: CASIGVGPTDTQYF

v_gene: TRBV4-3
abundance: few
j_gene: TRBJ2-3
d_gene: NA
CDR3nt: TGCGCCAGCAGCCAAACGGCGTTGGGCACAGATACGCAGTATTTT
CDR3aa: CASSQTALGTDTQYF

v_gene: TRBV20-1
abundance: NA
j_gene: TRBJ2-1
d_gene: TRBD2
CDR3nt: TGCAGTGCGGCTAGCGGGGGCCACAATGAGCAGTTCTTC
CDR3aa: CSAASGGHNEQFF

v_gene: TRBV12-3/TRBV12-4
abundance: NA
j_gene: TRBJ2-5
d_gene: NA
CDR3nt: TGTGCCAGCAGTCCATACAGGGCCTCAGAGACCCAGTACTTC
CDR3aa: CASSPYRASETQYF

v_gene: TRBV15
abundance: NA
j_gene: TRBJ2-1
d_gene: NA
CDR3nt: TGTGCCACCAGCAGAGATTATAACTTTGAGCAGTTCTTC
CDR3aa: CATSRDYNFEQFF

v_gene: TRBV29-1
abundance: NA
j_gene: TRBJ2-5
d_gene: TRBD2
CDR3nt: TGCAGCGCCCGACTAGCGGAGGACAATGAGCAGTACTTC
CDR3aa: CSARLAEDNEQYF

v_gene: TRBV12-3/TRBV12-4
abundance: few
j_gene: TRBJ2-7
d_gene: NA
CDR3nt: TGTGCCAGCAGTTGGGTCAGCTCCTACGAGCAGTACTTC
CDR3aa: CASSWVSSYEQYF

v_gene: TRBV25-1
abundance: NA
j_gene: TRBJ1-6
d_gene: TRBD1
CDR3nt: TGTGCCAGCAGTGCGACAGGGCCGGGCTCACCCCTCCACTTT
CDR3aa: CASSATGPGSPLHF

v_gene: TRBV20-1
abundance: few
j_gene: TRBJ2-5
d_gene: NA
CDR3nt: TGCAGTGCTAGAGAGGGTATCTCGACTAGGGGGCAAGAGACCCAGTACTTC
CDR3aa: CSAREGISTRGQETQYF

v_gene: TRBV7-2
abundance: few
j_gene: TRBJ2-1
d_gene: NA
CDR3nt: TGTGCCAGCAGCTTAGATGGAACCTCCTACAATGAGCAGTTCTTC
CDR3aa: CASSLDGTSYNEQFF

v_gene: TRBV5-6
abundance: NA
j_gene: TRBJ1-2
d_gene: NA
CDR3nt: TGTGCCAGCAGCAAGATTAACTATGGCTACACCTTC
CDR3aa: CASSKINYGYTF

v_gene: TRBV25-1
abundance: NA
j_gene: TRBJ2-3
d_gene: NA
CDR3nt: TGTGCCAGCGGGGGGACAGCTCGTCTCGCGGATACGCAGTATTTT
CDR3aa: CASGGTARLADTQYF

v_gene: TRBV7-3
abundance: NA
j_gene: TRBJ2-3
d_gene: TRBD2
CDR3nt: TGTGCCAGCAGCTTACAGAGCGGGAGGACAGATACGCAGTATTTT
CDR3aa: CASSLQSGRTDTQYF

v_gene: TRBV7-2
abundance: NA
j_gene: TRBJ2-2
d_gene: TRBD1
CDR3nt: TGTGCCAGCAGCATGGTGGGGACAGGGTCTCGATTTCCCGGGGAGCTGTTTTTT
CDR3aa: CASSMVGTGSRFPGELFF

v_gene: TRBV20-1
abundance: NA
j_gene: TRBJ2-3
d_gene: TRBD2
CDR3nt: TGCAGTGCTAGATTTAGCGGGGTCCTTGGGACGCAGTATTTT
CDR3aa: CSARFSGVLGTQYF

v_gene: TRBV7-9
abundance: NA
j_gene: TRBJ2-7
d_gene: TRBD1
CDR3nt: TGTGCCAGCAGTTCAACAGGGGGCGTTTTATCCTACGAGCAGTACTTC
CDR3aa: CASSSTGGVLSYEQYF

v_gene: TRBV27
abundance: NA
j_gene: TRBJ1-5
d_gene: NA
CDR3nt: TGTGCCAGCAGTTTATGGCCAGTAACCGGGAGTAATCGGCCCCAGCATTTT
CDR3aa: CASSLWPVTGSNRPQHF

v_gene: TRBV7-6
abundance: NA
j_gene: TRBJ1-2
d_gene: NA
CDR3nt: TGTGCCAGCAGCGACGGTAGTCAGTTTTATGGCTACACCTTC
CDR3aa: CASSDGSQFYGYTF

v_gene: TRBV14
abundance: NA
j_gene: TRBJ2-3
d_gene: NA
CDR3nt: TGTGCCAGCAGCTGGCTCACAGATACGCAGTATTTT
CDR3aa: CASSWLTDTQYF

v_gene: TRBV20-1
abundance: NA
j_gene: TRBJ2-2
d_gene: TRBD2
CDR3nt: TGCAGTGCCCAGGGGACTAGCGGGAGGGTTAACACCGGGGAGCTGTTTTTT
CDR3aa: CSAQGTSGRVNTGELFF

v_gene: TRBV6-2/TRBV6-3
abundance: few
j_gene: TRBJ2-7
d_gene: NA
CDR3nt: TGTGCCAGCAGTTACTCGAGTATTAGCAACGAGCAGTACTTC
CDR3aa: CASSYSSISNEQYF

v_gene: TRBV6-6
abundance: many
j_gene: TRBJ1-6
d_gene: NA
CDR3nt: TGTGCCAGCAGTTACGGGGACCAGGGGTCTTCACCCCTCCACTTT
CDR3aa: CASSYGDQGSSPLHF

v_gene: TRBV29-1
abundance: NA
j_gene: TRBJ1-2
d_gene: TRBD1
CDR3nt: TGCAGCGCCGGGACAGGGATGGTCGGCTACACCTTC
CDR3aa: CSAGTGMVGYTF

v_gene: TRBV15
abundance: NA
j_gene: TRBJ2-7
d_gene: NA
CDR3nt: TGTGCCACCAGCAGAGATCCAGGGCCCTCCTACGAGCAGTACTTC
CDR3aa: CATSRDPGPSYEQYF

v_gene: TRBV6-6
abundance: many
j_gene: TRBJ2-7
d_gene: NA
CDR3nt: TGTGCCAGCAGTTATGACCCCACCCTCTACGAGCAGTACTTC
CDR3aa: CASSYDPTLYEQYF

v_gene: TRBV7-2
abundance: few
j_gene: TRBJ2-1
d_gene: NA
CDR3nt: TGTGCCAGCAGCTTAGGGTCCCAAGCCAATGAGCAGTTCTTC
CDR3aa: CASSLGSQANEQFF

v_gene: TRBV20-1
abundance: NA
j_gene: TRBJ2-5
d_gene: NA
CDR3nt: TGCAGTGCTCCGAAGATGGAGCAGGAGACCCAGTACTTC
CDR3aa: CSAPKMEQETQYF

v_gene: TRBV9
abundance: few
j_gene: TRBJ2-6
d_gene: NA
CDR3nt: TGTGCCAGCAGCGCGGGCCCGACTGGGGCCAACGTCCTGACTTTC
CDR3aa: CASSAGPTGANVLTF

v_gene: TRBV2
abundance: NA
j_gene: TRBJ2-5
d_gene: TRBD2
CDR3nt: TGTGCCAGCAGTGTCCTGGCGGGGGGACGAGAGACCCAGTACTTC
CDR3aa: CASSVLAGGRETQYF

v_gene: TRBV29-1
abundance: NA
j_gene: TRBJ2-5
d_gene: NA
CDR3nt: TGCAGCGCCGTACAGTGGGAGACCCAGTACTTC
CDR3aa: CSAVQWETQYF

v_gene: TRBV2
abundance: NA
j_gene: TRBJ2-7
d_gene: NA
CDR3nt: TGTGCCAGCAGTGAGGGACCGGACGGCTACGAGCAGTACTTC
CDR3aa: CASSEGPDGYEQYF

v_gene: TRBV20-1
abundance: NA
j_gene: TRBJ2-7
d_gene: TRBD2
CDR3nt: TGCAGTGCAAGACTAGCGGGGCAACCTCGGCAGTACTTC
CDR3aa: CSARLAGQPRQYF

v_gene: TRBV7-2
abundance: few
j_gene: TRBJ2-5
d_gene: NA
CDR3nt: TGTGCCAGCAGCTTAGCTGCGGGAAGGTCAGAGACCCAGTACTTC
CDR3aa: CASSLAAGRSETQYF

v_gene: TRBV27
abundance: NA
j_gene: TRBJ1-2
d_gene: NA
CDR3nt: TGTGCCAGCAGTTTATGGGGGATCGGGGGCTACACCTTC
CDR3aa: CASSLWGIGGYTF

v_gene: TRBV7-2
abundance: NA
j_gene: TRBJ1-2
d_gene: TRBD1
CDR3nt: TGTGCCAGCAGCTTCCCCAGAGGACAGGGCTACGGTGGCTACACCTTC
CDR3aa: CASSFPRGQGYGGYTF

v_gene: TRBV9
abundance: NA
j_gene: TRBJ2-7
d_gene: NA
CDR3nt: TGTGCCAGCAGAAGGACGGGGGACACCTACGAGCAGTACTTC
CDR3aa: CASRRTGDTYEQYF

v_gene: TRBV5-1
abundance: NA
j_gene: TRBJ1-4
d_gene: NA
CDR3nt: TGCGCCAGCAGCAAGGGGGAGGCTAATGAAAAACTGTTTTTT
CDR3aa: CASSKGEANEKLFF

v_gene: TRBV29-1
abundance: NA
j_gene: TRBJ1-1
d_gene: TRBD1
CDR3nt: TGCAGCGTGGACAGGGGATTGGGCACTGAAGCTTTCTTT
CDR3aa: CSVDRGLGTEAFF

v_gene: TRBV3-1
abundance: few
j_gene: TRBJ1-5
d_gene: TRBD1
CDR3nt: TGTGCCAGCATCTCGGACAGGGTCGGACAGCCCCAGCATTTT
CDR3aa: CASISDRVGQPQHF